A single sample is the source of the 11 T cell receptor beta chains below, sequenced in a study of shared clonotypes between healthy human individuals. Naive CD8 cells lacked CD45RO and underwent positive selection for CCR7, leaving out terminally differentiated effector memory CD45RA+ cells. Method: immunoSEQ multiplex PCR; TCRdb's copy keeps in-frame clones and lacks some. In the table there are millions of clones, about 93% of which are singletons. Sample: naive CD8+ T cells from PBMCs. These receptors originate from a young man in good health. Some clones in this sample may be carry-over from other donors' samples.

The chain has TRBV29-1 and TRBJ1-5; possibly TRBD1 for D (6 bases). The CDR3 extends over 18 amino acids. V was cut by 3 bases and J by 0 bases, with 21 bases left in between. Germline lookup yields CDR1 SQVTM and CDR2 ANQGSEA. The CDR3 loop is CSVDVGAVSNLSNQPQHF. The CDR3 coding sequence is TGCAGCGTTGATGTGGGGGCAGTCAGCAACCTTAGCAATCAGCCCCAGCATTTT.

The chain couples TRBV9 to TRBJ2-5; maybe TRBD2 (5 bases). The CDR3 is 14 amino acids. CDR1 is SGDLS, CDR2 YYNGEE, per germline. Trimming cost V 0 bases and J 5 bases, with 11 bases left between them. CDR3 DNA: TGTGCCAGCAGCGTAGTTGACCAGCGGGAGACCCAGTACTTC. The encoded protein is CASSVVDQRETQYF.

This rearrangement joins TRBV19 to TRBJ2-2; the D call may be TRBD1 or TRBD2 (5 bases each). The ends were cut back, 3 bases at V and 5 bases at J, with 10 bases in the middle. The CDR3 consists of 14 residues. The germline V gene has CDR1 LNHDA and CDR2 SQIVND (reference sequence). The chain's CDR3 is CASSIQGETGELFF. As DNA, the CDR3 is TGTGCCAGTAGTATCCAGGGAGAAACCGGGGAGCTGTTTTTT.

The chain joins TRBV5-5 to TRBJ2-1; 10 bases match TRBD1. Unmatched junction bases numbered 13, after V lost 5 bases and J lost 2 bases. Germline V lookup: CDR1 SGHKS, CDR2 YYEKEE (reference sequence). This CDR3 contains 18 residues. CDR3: CASSSGTGVLMAYNEQFF. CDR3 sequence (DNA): TGTGCCAGCAGTTCGGGGACAGGGGTTCTGATGGCCTACAATGAGCAGTTCTTC.

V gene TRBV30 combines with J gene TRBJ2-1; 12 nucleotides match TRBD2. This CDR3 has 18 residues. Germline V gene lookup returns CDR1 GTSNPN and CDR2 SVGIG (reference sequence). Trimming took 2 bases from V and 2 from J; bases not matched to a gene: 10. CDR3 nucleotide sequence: TGTGCCTGGAGTTCTACCCGACTAGCGGGAGAGCCCTACAATGAGCAGTTCTTC. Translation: CAWSSTRLAGEPYNEQFF.

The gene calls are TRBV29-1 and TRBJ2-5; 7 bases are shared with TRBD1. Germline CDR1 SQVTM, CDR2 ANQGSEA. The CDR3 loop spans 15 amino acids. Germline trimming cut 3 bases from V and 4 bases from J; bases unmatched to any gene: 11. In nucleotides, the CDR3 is TGCAGCGTTGACGGTAGGGACAGACGACGAGAGACCCAGTACTTC. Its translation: CSVDGRDRRRETQYF.

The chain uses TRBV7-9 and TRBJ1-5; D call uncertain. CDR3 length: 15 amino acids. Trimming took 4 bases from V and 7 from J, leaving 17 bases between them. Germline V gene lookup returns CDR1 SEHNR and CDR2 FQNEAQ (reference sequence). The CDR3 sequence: CASSSTTEVGQPQHF. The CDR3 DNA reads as TGTGCCAGCAGCTCAACGACCGAGGTGGGACAGCCCCAGCATTTT.

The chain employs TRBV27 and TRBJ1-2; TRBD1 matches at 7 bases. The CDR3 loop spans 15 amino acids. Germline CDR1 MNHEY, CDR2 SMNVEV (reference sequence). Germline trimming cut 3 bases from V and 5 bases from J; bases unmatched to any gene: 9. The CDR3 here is CASSFLGQARYGYTF. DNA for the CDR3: TGTGCCAGCAGTTTCCTTGGACAGGCGAGATATGGCTACACCTTC.

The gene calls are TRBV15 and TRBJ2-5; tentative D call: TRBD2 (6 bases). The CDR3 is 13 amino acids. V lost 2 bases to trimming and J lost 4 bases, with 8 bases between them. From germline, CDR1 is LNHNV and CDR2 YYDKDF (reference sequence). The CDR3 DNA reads TGTGCCACCAGCAGAAGGGGAGGAGAGACCCAGTACTTC. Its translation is CATSRRGGETQYF.

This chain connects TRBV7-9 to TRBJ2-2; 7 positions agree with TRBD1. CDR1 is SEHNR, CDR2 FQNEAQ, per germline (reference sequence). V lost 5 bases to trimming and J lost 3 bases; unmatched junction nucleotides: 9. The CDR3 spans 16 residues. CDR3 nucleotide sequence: TGTGCCAGCAGCAAGCCCGGGACAGCAGACACCGGGGAGCTGTTTTTT. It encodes CASSKPGTADTGELFF.

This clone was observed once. CDR3 DNA sequence: TGTGCCGGGGGAAATAGCGGGAGTGCCGATACGCAGTATTTT. This sequence encodes CAGGNSGSADTQYF. The chain joins TRBV28 to TRBJ2-3; 9 bases fit TRBD2. The germline V gene has CDR1 MDHEN and CDR2 SYDVKM. Trimming removed 11 bases from V and 6 bases from J; junction bases left unmatched: 12. The CDR3 is 14 residues long.